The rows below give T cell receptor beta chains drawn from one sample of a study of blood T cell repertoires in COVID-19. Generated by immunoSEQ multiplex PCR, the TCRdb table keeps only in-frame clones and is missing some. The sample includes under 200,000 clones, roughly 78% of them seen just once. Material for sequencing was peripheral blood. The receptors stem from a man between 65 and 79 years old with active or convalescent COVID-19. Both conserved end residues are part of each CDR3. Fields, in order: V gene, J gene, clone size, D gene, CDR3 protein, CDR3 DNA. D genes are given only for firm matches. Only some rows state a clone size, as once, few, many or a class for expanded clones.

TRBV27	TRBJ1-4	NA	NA	CASSLRVTEKLFF	TGTGCCAGCAGTTTACGGGTTACTGAAAAACTGTTTTTT
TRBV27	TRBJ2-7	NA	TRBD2	CASSLKLAGVGEQYF	TGTGCCAGCAGTTTAAAACTAGCGGGAGTGGGCGAGCAGTACTTC
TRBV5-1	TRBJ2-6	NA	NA	CASSPQDGVSGANVLTF	TGCGCCAGCAGCCCTCAAGACGGGGTTTCTGGGGCCAACGTCCTGACTTTC
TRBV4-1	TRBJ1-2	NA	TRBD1	CASSQDGGTGHYGYTF	TGCGCCAGCAGCCAAGATGGGGGGACAGGGCACTATGGCTACACCTTC
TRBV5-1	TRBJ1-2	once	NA	CASSLALGDNYGYTF	TGCGCCAGCAGCTTGGCGCTCGGGGATAACTATGGCTACACCTTC
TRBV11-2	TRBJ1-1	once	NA	CASSLIQSGNTEAFF	TGTGCCAGCAGCTTAATCCAGAGCGGGAACACTGAAGCTTTCTTT
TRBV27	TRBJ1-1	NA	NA	CASSPTLNTEAFF	TGTGCCAGCAGTCCAACACTGAACACTGAAGCTTTCTTT
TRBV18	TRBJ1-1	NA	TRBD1	CASSPPTGESTEAFF	TGTGCCAGCTCACCCCCTACAGGGGAAAGCACTGAAGCTTTCTTT
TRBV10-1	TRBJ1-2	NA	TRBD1	CASSPGQFYGYTF	TGCGCCAGCAGCCCGGGACAGTTCTATGGCTACACCTTC
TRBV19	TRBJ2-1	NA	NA	CASVSGRRYNEQFF	TGTGCCAGTGTCTCAGGTCGAAGATACAATGAGCAGTTCTTC
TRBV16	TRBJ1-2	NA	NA	CASSQTGANYGYTF	TGTGCCAGCAGCCAAACAGGAGCTAACTATGGCTACACCTTC
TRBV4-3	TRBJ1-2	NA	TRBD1	CASSQVGTGRSGYTF	TGCGCCAGCAGCCAAGTTGGGACAGGGAGGAGCGGCTACACCTTC
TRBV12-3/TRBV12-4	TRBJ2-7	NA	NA	CASSLGLDREQYF	TGTGCCAGCAGTTTAGGTCTAGACCGCGAGCAGTACTTC